Listed here is a single TCR beta chain. What it binds is not known. This sample was included in a study of cytomegalovirus exposure and HLA in healthy donors. In germline, CDR1 is LNHDA, CDR2 SQIVND (reference sequence). With 6 bases clipped from V and 8 bases from J, the junction kept 13 bases outside the gene matches. The CDR3 has 16 residues. Study findings and constraints: According to reports, the classifier identified cytomegalovirus status with high specificity and sensitivity. It was reported that TCR beta sequences correctly inferred the HLA-A and HLA-B alleles for most subjects.

PCR employed 60 Vbeta and 13 Jbeta primers. This table comes from immunoSEQ multiplex PCR, and its TCRdb copy is limited to in-frame clones, with some not included. This sample carries approximately 210,000 clones, roughly 82% of them seen once, and the ten largest clones take about 6%. This receptor was identified in a man aged 40-50 years in good health and CMV-seropositive. Sequencing was done on a sample of PBMCs. The chain couples TRBV19 to TRBJ2-1, with 10 bases lining up with TRBD2. The DNA of the CDR3 is TGTGCCAGTAGCCCTCTAGCGGGAGAGGGCGGCGATGAGCAGTTCTTC. Protein product: CASSPLAGEGGDEQFF. The full variable domain, its missing parts supplied by reference TRBV19 and TRBJ2-1, is DGGITQSPKYLFRKEGQNVTLSCEQNLNHDAMYWYRQDPGQGLRLIYYSQIVNDFQKGDIAEGYSVSREKKESFPLTVTSAQKNPTAFYLCASSPLAGEGGDEQFFGPGTRLTVL.